The rows below give T cell receptor beta chains drawn from one sample of a study of T cells in Graves' hyperthyroidism and ophthalmopathy. TCRdb recomputed calls from the multiplex PCR reads with MiXCR, one row per CDR3 protein. The table lists 300,000 to 450,000 distinct CDR3 sequences, 25% of them singletons, with about 73% in the top ten. Sample: blood. All receptors come from a man in his fifties or sixties with Graves' hyperthyroidism. CDR3s leave out the opening cysteine and the closing phenylalanine or tryptophan. D genes are given only for firm matches. Where a row states a size, it is once, few, many or the class of an expanded clone; other rows omit it.

J,size,V,D,CDR3
TRBJ2-2,many,TRBV2,TRBD1,ASRMDRGRDTGELF
TRBJ2-1,-,TRBV29-1,TRBD1,SVEGQGNSYNEQF
TRBJ2-7,-,TRBV25-1,TRBD2,ASSEYGLAGEGSYEQY
TRBJ2-1,many,TRBV11-2,-,ASSLGGFPGNEQF
TRBJ1-4,few,TRBV11-3,TRBD1,ASSPQGATNEKLF
TRBJ2-3,-,TRBV7-6,TRBD2,ASRRGGLAGYSTTDTQY
TRBJ2-1,-,TRBV10-3,-,AISGGSEQF
TRBJ1-2,few,TRBV7-9,TRBD1,ASSTRTGGYGYT
TRBJ2-7,many,TRBV12-3/TRBV12-4,TRBD1,ASRYQGVEEQY
TRBJ1-1,many,TRBV12-3/TRBV12-4,-,ASSLAPTGRNTEAF